The 30 T cell receptor beta chains given below trace back to one sample, sequenced in a study of cytomegalovirus exposure and HLA in healthy donors. PCR employed 60 Vbeta and 13 Jbeta primers. Clones were read by immunoSEQ multiplex PCR, and TCRdb kept only the in-frame ones, dropping some. The profile shows about 86,000 clones, about two thirds of them singletons. The sample consisted of PBMCs. Every receptor here comes from a man aged 55 to 70 in good health and CMV-seronegative.

The V call is TRBV5-1, the J call TRBJ2-7, with 10 bases identical to TRBD2. Per the germline V gene, CDR1 is SGHRS and CDR2 is YFSETQ. With V trimmed by 4 bases and J by 4 bases, 8 bases remained unmatched. This CDR3 is built from 15 residues. CDR3 DNA sequence: TGCGCCAGCAGCACACTAGCGGGGCCTGATTACGAGCAGTACTTC. Its translation: CASSTLAGPDYEQYF. Together with reference TRBV5-1 and TRBJ2-7, the CDR3 gives the full variable domain: KAGVTQTPRYLIKTRGQQVTLSCSPISGHRSVSWYQQTPGQGLQFLFEYFSETQRNKGNFPGRFSGRQFSNSRSEMNVSTLELGDSALYLCASSTLAGPDYEQYFGPGTRLTVT.

This clone was found many times. V is TRBV4-1 and J is TRBJ1-3; tentative D call: TRBD1 (5 bases). CDR1 and CDR2 from the germline V gene are MGHRA and YSYEKL. The CDR3 length is 15 residues. V lost 4 bases to trimming and J lost 1 base, with 11 bases between them. DNA for the CDR3: TGCGCCAGCAGCCTACCTGGGGCTTCTGGAAACACCATATATTTT. This codes for CASSLPGASGNTIYF.

J is TRBJ2-7 and V is TRBV5-1; D call uncertain. The CDR3 consists of 14 residues. Between the trimmed V and J ends, which lost 0 bases and 0 bases, there was a span of 7 bases. Germline V CDR1 and CDR2: SGHRS, YFSETQ. CDR3 sequence: CASSLGLSSYEQYF. CDR3 DNA sequence: TGCGCCAGCAGCTTGGGACTGAGCTCCTACGAGCAGTACTTC.

The V and J genes are TRBV7-8 and TRBJ2-7, with TRBD1 matching over 10 bases. V shed 5 bases, J shed 3 bases, and the junction held 4 bases outside the gene matches. The CDR3 covers 14 residues. CDR1 is SGHVS and CDR2 is FQNEAQ in the germline V gene. Written as DNA, the CDR3 is TGTGCCAGCAGCCCATGGACAGGGGGCTACGAGCAGTACTTC. This gives the protein CASSPWTGGYEQYF.

The chain joins TRBV23-1 to TRBJ2-7; 8 positions agree with TRBD2. TRBV23-1 has ORF status, its function being uncertain. This CDR3 region has 15 residues. Germline trimming cut 6 bases from V and 6 bases from J; bases unmatched to any gene: 13. The CDR3 spells CASSESSGPTPEQYF. The CDR3 region has the DNA TGCGCCAGCAGCGAATCTAGCGGGCCCACCCCCGAGCAGTACTTC.

This sequence joins TRBV5-1 and TRBJ2-3, with 7 positions matching TRBD1. Germline V gene data show CDR1 as SGHRS and CDR2 as YFSETQ. This CDR3 has 15 residues. V trimming: 4 bases; J trimming: 2 bases; junction bases outside the gene matches: 7. CDR3 nucleotide sequence: TGCGCCAGCAGCCCCAGGACAGGTCACACAGATACGCAGTATTTT. This translates into CASSPRTGHTDTQYF.

V and J are TRBV29-1 and TRBJ2-7, with D perhaps TRBD1 (5 bases). Trimming shortened V by 5 bases and J by 2 bases, and 16 bases separated the two germline ends. Looked up from germline, CDR1 is SQVTM and CDR2 is ANQGSEA. The length of the CDR3 is 14 residues. CDR3 in amino acids: CSVRVGRRTYEQYF. The CDR3 nucleotides read TGCAGCGTTCGGGTGGGGCGGCGAACCTACGAGCAGTACTTC.

The chain carries TRBV5-1 and TRBJ2-2, with D tentatively TRBD1 (6 bases). The germline gives CDR1 SGHRS, CDR2 YFSETQ. This CDR3 contains 15 residues. Between the trimmed V and J ends, which lost 3 bases and 5 bases, there was a span of 14 bases. CDR3 residues: CASSSLQGRTGELFF. DNA of the CDR3: TGCGCCAGCAGCTCCTTACAGGGAAGGACCGGGGAGCTGTTTTTT. The whole variable domain, remainder taken from reference TRBV5-1 and TRBJ2-2, is KAGVTQTPRYLIKTRGQQVTLSCSPISGHRSVSWYQQTPGQGLQFLFEYFSETQRNKGNFPGRFSGRQFSNSRSEMNVSTLELGDSALYLCASSSLQGRTGELFFGEGSRLTVL.

V usage is TRBV11-2 and J usage is TRBJ1-1, with D possibly matching TRBD1 (5 bases). V lost 0 bases, J lost 4 bases, and 6 bases lay in between. CDR1 and CDR2 (germline): SGHAT, FQNNGV. CDR3 length: 13 residues. CDR3 residues: CASSLEQGTEAFF. In DNA, the CDR3 is TGTGCCAGCAGCTTAGAGCAGGGCACTGAAGCTTTCTTT.

The chain links TRBV28 to TRBJ2-3, with D tentatively TRBD1 (5 bases). V was clipped by 7 bases and J by 2 bases, with 13 bases between them. CDR1 is MDHEN and CDR2 is SYDVKM in the germline V gene. The length of the CDR3 is 14 residues. CDR3 DNA sequence: TGTGCCAGCAAGGGGTATCGGAACACAGATACGCAGTATTTT. Residues: CASKGYRNTDTQYF.

This clone turned up a few times. The chain recombines TRBV6-1 with TRBJ1-1; the D gene is possibly TRBD1 (5 bases). Germline loops: CDR1 MNHNS, CDR2 SASEGT. This CDR3 comprises 13 residues. The V end was cut by 4 bases, the J end by 3 bases, with 9 bases between. For the CDR3, the DNA is TGTGCCAGCAGTGCGCAGGGCGACACTGAAGCTTTCTTT. It yields the protein CASSAQGDTEAFF.

This clone was observed a few times. This chain links TRBV5-8 with TRBJ2-7; a possible D gene is TRBD1 (5 bases). The CDR3 is 15 residues long. With 0 bases removed from V and 4 bases from J, the gap between germline ends came to 14 bases. The germline V gene encodes CDR1 SGHTS and CDR2 YDEGEE. CDR3 DNA: TGTGCCAGCAGCTTGGGAAGGGGTCCCCTATACGAGCAGTACTTC. Its protein product is CASSLGRGPLYEQYF.

The V and J genes are TRBV6-1 and TRBJ2-1, with D possibly matching TRBD1 (6 bases). The CDR3 runs to 12 residues. V was trimmed by 1 base and J by 11 bases, leaving 9 bases between them. Germline CDR1 is MNHNS and CDR2 is SASEGT. The CDR3 region has the DNA TGTGCCAGCAGTGAAGTTCAGGGGAAGCAGTTCTTC. It is translated as CASSEVQGKQFF.

The chain recombines TRBV30 with TRBJ1-2, with 9 bases lining up with TRBD1. The CDR3 runs 15 residues. Germline V CDR1 and CDR2: GTSNPN, SVGIG (reference sequence). V was pared by 2 bases and J by 5 bases, with 9 bases of the junction left unmatched. DNA of the CDR3: TGTGCCTGGAGTAAACCCGTCGGGACAGGGTATGGCTACACCTTC. It translates to CAWSKPVGTGYGYTF. The full variable domain, completed using reference TRBV30 and TRBJ1-2, is SQTIHQWPATLVQPVGSPLSLECTVEGTSNPNLYWYRQAAGRGLQLLFYSVGIGQISSEVPQNLSASRPQDRQFILSSKKLLLSDSGFYLCAWSKPVGTGYGYTFGSGTRLTVV.

About this clone: The same CDR3 can be traced to other DNA sequences in this sample. This chain uses TRBV5-1 with TRBJ2-5, with D possibly matching TRBD1 (8 bases). This CDR3 is 15 amino acids long. Germline CDR1 SGHRS, CDR2 YFSETQ. V dropped 4 bases and J dropped 2 bases, with 15 bases sitting between them. The CDR3 DNA is TGCGCCAGCAGCCTCGGACAGGGAGGGCAAGAGACCCAGTACTTC. Translating it yields CASSLGQGGQETQYF.

The rearrangement joins TRBV11-3 to TRBJ1-3; D is uncertain. The CDR3 spans 15 residues. Trimming pared 5 bases from V and 4 bases from J, leaving 15 bases between. Germline assignment: CDR1 SGHNT and CDR2 YENEEA. The CDR3 reads CASSPGGPGGNTIYF. DNA of the CDR3: TGTGCCAGCAGCCCCGGAGGGCCGGGCGGAAACACCATATATTTT. The whole variable domain, remainder taken from reference TRBV11-3 and TRBJ1-3, is EAGVVQSPRYKIIEKKQPVAFWCNPISGHNTLYWYLQNLGQGPELLIRYENEEAVDDSQLPKDRFSAERLKGVDSTLKIQPAELGDSAVYLCASSPGGPGGNTIYFGEGSWLTVV.

V gene TRBV6-6 combines with J gene TRBJ1-5; tentatively, D is TRBD1 (6 bases). The germline V gene has CDR1 MNHNY and CDR2 SVGAGI (reference sequence). V was clipped by 8 bases and J by 1 base, with 15 bases between them. The CDR3 extends over 15 amino acids. CDR3 region: CASFGGGASNQPQHF. The CDR3 region has the DNA TGTGCCAGCTTTGGGGGGGGCGCAAGCAATCAGCCCCAGCATTTT.

The chain combines TRBV11-3 with TRBJ2-7; TRBD1 aligns across 9 bases. V trimming: 1 base; J trimming: 3 bases; junction bases outside the gene matches: 4. CDR1 is SGHNT, CDR2 YENEEA, per germline. This CDR3 contains 15 residues. CDR3 sequence: CASSLGQGEDYEQYF. The DNA of the CDR3 is TGTGCCAGCAGCTTAGGACAGGGGGAAGACTACGAGCAGTACTTC.

The chain carries TRBV6-1 and TRBJ2-5; D possibly corresponds to TRBD2 (6 bases). CDR1 is MNHNS, CDR2 SASEGT, per germline. The CDR3 extends over 13 amino acids. The DNA of the CDR3 is TGTGCGATGGGGGGAGACCCTAAAGAGACCCAGTACTTC. It yields the protein CAMGGDPKETQYF.

This clone was counted between two and nine times. V is TRBV5-6 and J is TRBJ1-2; D is unclear. Trimming shortened V by 8 bases and J by 0 bases, and 20 bases separated the two germline ends. Germline V gene data show CDR1 as SGHDT and CDR2 as YYEEEE. The CDR3 length is 16 residues. This chain's CDR3 is CASAGLGLGANYGYTF. The CDR3, as DNA: TGTGCCAGTGCGGGCCTCGGTTTAGGAGCTAACTATGGCTACACCTTC.

The chain combines TRBV6-5 with TRBJ1-2; the D gene is possibly TRBD1 (6 bases). Germline V CDR1 and CDR2: MNHEY, SVGAGI. The V and J ends lost 7 bases and 6 bases respectively, with 15 bases between them. This CDR3 is built from 13 residues. In nucleotides, the CDR3 is TGTGCCAGCAATGATAACAGGGAGCATGGCTACACCTTC. Protein sequence: CASNDNREHGYTF.

The gene calls are TRBV28 and TRBJ1-1, with D perhaps matching TRBD1 (6 bases). This CDR3 has 11 residues. The germline CDR1 and CDR2 sequences are MDHEN and SYDVKM. Between the trimmed V and J ends, which lost 7 bases and 11 bases, there was a span of 14 bases. The chain's CDR3 is CASKAEGGAFF. The CDR3 region has the DNA TGTGCCAGCAAGGCAGAGGGGGGGGCTTTCTTT.

The rearrangement joins TRBV2 to TRBJ2-2; the match to TRBD2 covers 7 bases. The CDR3 totals 16 residues. Germline CDR1 and CDR2: SNHLY and FYNNEI. V lost 3 bases to trimming and J lost 7 bases; unmatched junction nucleotides: 11. The CDR3: CASSENWRELNGELFF. In nucleotides, the CDR3 is TGTGCCAGCAGTGAGAATTGGCGGGAGCTGAACGGGGAGCTGTTTTTT.

The chain links TRBV5-4 to TRBJ2-3; 10 bases map to TRBD2. This CDR3 contains 17 residues. Trimming at V came to 0 bases and at J to 9 bases, leaving 13 bases not matched to a gene. Looked up from germline, CDR1 is SGHNT and CDR2 is YYREEE (reference sequence). The CDR3 DNA sequence: TGTGCCAGCAGCTTGGGGACCCTAAGCGGGGGGGCTGGCACGCAGTATTTT. It translates to CASSLGTLSGGAGTQYF.

CDR3 DNA sequence: TGTGCCAGCAGCGTGGGGGGCTATAATTCACCCCTCCACTTT. Translated, it gives CASSVGGYNSPLHF. This rearrangement joins TRBV7-2 to TRBJ1-6, with a weak D call TRBD1 (5 bases). V was shortened by 5 bases and J by 3 bases, with 8 bases between the two germline ends. Germline V gene lookup returns CDR1 SGHTA and CDR2 FQGNSA. This CDR3 contains 14 residues.

Points on this clone: Other nucleotide sequences in the sample specify the same CDR3. This sequence joins TRBV5-1 and TRBJ2-2; tentative D call: TRBD1 (5 bases). The germline gives CDR1 SGHRS, CDR2 YFSETQ. The V end lost 2 bases, the J end lost 1 base, and 6 bases lay between the germline ends. The CDR3 spans 14 residues. The CDR3 reads CASSLTGNTGELFF. The CDR3 nucleotides read TGCGCCAGCAGCTTAACAGGGAACACCGGGGAGCTGTTTTTT.

This sequence joins TRBV5-1 and TRBJ2-7, with 7 bases matching TRBD2. Germline V gene lookup returns CDR1 SGHRS and CDR2 YFSETQ. V trimming: 4 bases; J trimming: 6 bases; junction bases outside the gene matches: 13. This CDR3 spans 15 amino acids. The chain's CDR3 is CASSTHSGQRGEQYF. DNA of the CDR3: TGCGCCAGCAGCACCCATAGCGGGCAACGAGGCGAGCAGTACTTC. Full variable domain (rest looked up from reference TRBV5-1 and TRBJ2-7): KAGVTQTPRYLIKTRGQQVTLSCSPISGHRSVSWYQQTPGQGLQFLFEYFSETQRNKGNFPGRFSGRQFSNSRSEMNVSTLELGDSALYLCASSTHSGQRGEQYFGPGTRLTVT.

In its sample, this clone was seen a few times. V is TRBV5-4 and J is TRBJ1-4, with D maybe TRBD1 (6 bases). Trimming left V 4 bases short and J 5 bases short, with 18 bases between. The CDR3 covers 16 residues. Germline loops: CDR1 SGHNT, CDR2 YYREEE (reference sequence). The CDR3 spells CASSPGGGGRNEKLFF. The CDR3 nucleotides are TGTGCCAGCAGCCCTGGAGGCGGGGGCCGCAATGAAAAACTGTTTTTT.

This chain links TRBV5-4 with TRBJ1-3; TRBD1 is a possible D gene (6 bases). Germline assignment: CDR1 SGHNT and CDR2 YYREEE (reference sequence). The CDR3 length is 18 residues. V lost 5 bases, J lost 2 bases, and 23 bases lay in between. The CDR3 region is CASSYGQWTASPGNTIYF. For the CDR3, the DNA is TGTGCCAGCAGTTACGGACAGTGGACAGCGTCTCCTGGAAACACCATATATTTT.

The V gene is TRBV2, the J gene TRBJ2-3, with 8 bases aligning to TRBD2. The CDR3 is 15 amino acids. Unmatched junction bases numbered 5, after V lost 4 bases and J lost 2 bases. CDR1 is SNHLY and CDR2 is FYNNEI in the germline V gene. For the CDR3, the DNA is TGTGCCAGCAGTGGGACTAGCTGGGACACAGATACGCAGTATTTT. Its protein is CASSGTSWDTDTQYF.